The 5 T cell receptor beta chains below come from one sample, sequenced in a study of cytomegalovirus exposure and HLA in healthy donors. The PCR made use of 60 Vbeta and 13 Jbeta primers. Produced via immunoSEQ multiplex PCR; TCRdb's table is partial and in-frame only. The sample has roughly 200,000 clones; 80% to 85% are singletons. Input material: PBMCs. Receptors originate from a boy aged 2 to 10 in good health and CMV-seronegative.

The CDR3 sequence: CASSVDRKLSSYNSPLHF. CDR3 coding DNA: TGTGCCAGCAGCGTCGACAGAAAACTAAGCTCCTATAATTCACCCCTCCACTTT. V gene TRBV7-9 combines with J gene TRBJ1-6, with D perhaps matching TRBD1 (5 bases). CDR1 is SEHNR and CDR2 is FQNEAQ in the germline V gene (reference sequence). The V and J ends lost 5 bases and 0 bases respectively, with 17 bases between them. This CDR3 is 18 amino acids long.

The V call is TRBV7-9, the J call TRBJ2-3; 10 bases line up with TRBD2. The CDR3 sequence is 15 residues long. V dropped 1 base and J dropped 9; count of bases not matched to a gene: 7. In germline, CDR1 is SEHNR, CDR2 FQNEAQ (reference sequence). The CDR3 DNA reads TGTGCCAGCAGCTTAGGTCCTAGCGGGAGTGAGACGCAGTATTTT. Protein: CASSLGPSGSETQYF.

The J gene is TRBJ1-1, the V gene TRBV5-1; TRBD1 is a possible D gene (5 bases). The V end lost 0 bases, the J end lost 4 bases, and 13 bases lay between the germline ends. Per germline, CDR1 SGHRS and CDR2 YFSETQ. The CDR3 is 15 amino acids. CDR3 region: CASSLGGLRFTEAFF. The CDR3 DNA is TGCGCCAGCAGCTTGGGGGGCCTCAGGTTCACTGAAGCTTTCTTT.

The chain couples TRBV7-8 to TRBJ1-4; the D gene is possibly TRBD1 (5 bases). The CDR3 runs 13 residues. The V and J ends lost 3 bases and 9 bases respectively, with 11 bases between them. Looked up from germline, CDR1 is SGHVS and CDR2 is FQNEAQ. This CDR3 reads CASSLEGPKKLFF. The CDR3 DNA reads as TGTGCCAGCAGCTTGGAGGGGCCGAAAAAACTGTTTTTT.

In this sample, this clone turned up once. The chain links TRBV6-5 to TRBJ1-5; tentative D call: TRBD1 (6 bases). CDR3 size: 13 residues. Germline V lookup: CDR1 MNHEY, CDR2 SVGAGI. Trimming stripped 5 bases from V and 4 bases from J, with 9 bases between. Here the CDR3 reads CASSQRGNQPQHF. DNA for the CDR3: TGTGCCAGCAGTCAAAGGGGGAATCAGCCCCAGCATTTT.